A selection of T cell receptor beta chains follows, all from one sample in a study of blood T cell repertoires in COVID-19. The method was immunoSEQ multiplex PCR; TCRdb's version includes in-frame clones alone and lacks a portion of them. Of some 160,000 clones in the sample, approximately 91% were seen once. Sequencing was performed on peripheral blood. These receptors were taken from a man between 18 and 35 years old with COVID-19, enrolled during active disease. CDR3s include the opening cysteine and the closing phenylalanine or tryptophan. The order of the fields is clone size, D gene, CDR3 length, J gene, V gene, CDR3 protein, CDR3 DNA. A D gene is named only where the DNA matches it firmly. The size of a clone is reported for some rows only, either as once, few or many, or as a class for expanded clones.

abundance: -; d_gene: -; len: 17; j_gene: TRBJ1-3; v_gene: TRBV4-1; CDR3aa: CASSQDLKRTGGNTIYF; CDR3nt: TGCGCCAGCAGCCAAGATCTGAAGAGAACAGGGGGAAACACCATATATTTT
abundance: -; d_gene: TRBD1; len: 13; j_gene: TRBJ2-1; v_gene: TRBV7-7; CDR3aa: CASSPSGGSIQFF; CDR3nt: TGTGCCAGCAGCCCGTCAGGGGGTTCAATCCAGTTCTTC
abundance: -; d_gene: -; len: 13; j_gene: TRBJ1-3; v_gene: TRBV6-6; CDR3aa: CAARGGSGNTIYF; CDR3nt: TGTGCCGCGCGGGGGGGATCTGGAAACACCATATATTTT
abundance: -; d_gene: -; len: 11; j_gene: TRBJ1-2; v_gene: TRBV2; CDR3aa: CASLRTAGYTF; CDR3nt: TGTGCCAGCTTGAGGACAGCAGGCTACACCTTC
abundance: -; d_gene: -; len: 14; j_gene: TRBJ1-4; v_gene: TRBV7-9; CDR3aa: CASSLGGNNEKLLF; CDR3nt: TGTGCCAGCAGCTTAGGAGGGAATAATGAAAAACTGCTTTTT
abundance: once; d_gene: -; len: 13; j_gene: TRBJ2-7; v_gene: TRBV9; CDR3aa: CASSVGGNDEQYF; CDR3nt: TGTGCCAGCAGCGTAGGCGGTAACGACGAGCAGTACTTC
abundance: -; d_gene: -; len: 14; j_gene: TRBJ1-1; v_gene: TRBV25-1; CDR3aa: CATNRGRDSTEAFF; CDR3nt: TGTGCCACAAATAGGGGGAGAGACAGCACTGAAGCTTTCTTT
abundance: -; d_gene: TRBD1; len: 18; j_gene: TRBJ2-2; v_gene: TRBV30; CDR3aa: CAWSLGDRERANTGELFF; CDR3nt: TGTGCCTGGAGTCTAGGGGACAGGGAACGGGCGAACACCGGGGAGCTGTTTTTT
abundance: -; d_gene: TRBD1; len: 15; j_gene: TRBJ1-3; v_gene: TRBV11-2; CDR3aa: CASSLYRGSGNTIYF; CDR3nt: TGTGCCAGCAGCTTATACAGGGGCTCTGGAAACACCATATATTTT
abundance: -; d_gene: -; len: 14; j_gene: TRBJ2-2; v_gene: TRBV5-6; CDR3aa: CASSSGLHTGELFF; CDR3nt: TGTGCCAGCAGCTCGGGACTCCACACCGGGGAGCTGTTTTTT
abundance: -; d_gene: -; len: 15; j_gene: TRBJ2-7; v_gene: TRBV20-1; CDR3aa: CSASVGGPSSYEQYF; CDR3nt: TGCAGTGCTAGTGTCGGCGGGCCTAGCTCCTACGAGCAGTACTTC
abundance: -; d_gene: -; len: 14; j_gene: TRBJ2-3; v_gene: TRBV24-1; CDR3aa: CATSPRLAVDTQYF; CDR3nt: TGTGCCACCAGTCCACGTCTGGCGGTGGATACGCAGTATTTT
abundance: -; d_gene: -; len: 15; j_gene: TRBJ1-3; v_gene: TRBV9; CDR3aa: CASSAGGGSGNTIYF; CDR3nt: TGTGCCAGCAGCGCGGGGGGTGGATCTGGAAACACCATATATTTT
abundance: -; d_gene: TRBD2; len: 15; j_gene: TRBJ2-7; v_gene: TRBV9; CDR3aa: CASSPTSGRPYEQYF; CDR3nt: TGTGCCAGCAGCCCCACTAGCGGGAGGCCCTACGAGCAGTACTTC